The entry that follows covers one TCR beta chain sequence. What it recognizes is unknown. TCRdb fed the reads into MiXCR, producing one record per CDR3 protein. The sample shows 200,000 or so distinct CDR3 sequences, roughly 27% of them seen only once. The data were taken from a study of T cell repertoires in cytomegalovirus infection. Across the study: It was the public TCR beta signatures that indicated both CMV infection and matching HLA type.

Study-level findings and limits: Carriage of CMV together with the relevant HLA was identifiable through cumulative public TCR beta family frequency. Ex vivo, HLA-C-restricted CMV-specific TCR beta clonotypes prevailed over the rest of the response.

The CDR3 totals 14 residues. Germline V gene data show CDR1 as LGHNA and CDR2 as YSLEER. V shed 4 bases and J shed 0 bases, with 10 bases lying between them. The rearrangement uses TRBV4-3 and TRBJ2-7, with TRBD1 as a possible D gene (5 bases). Specimen: PBMCs. The receptor comes from a human donor in good health (CMV status not recorded). Some clones in this sample may be carry-over from other donors' samples. The CDR3 coding sequence is TGCGCCAGCAGCCCCTCGACAGACTCCTACGAGCAGTACTTC. This sequence encodes CASSPSTDSYEQYF.